This T cell receptor (beta chain) appears in the sequencing data of a study of shared clonotypes between healthy human individuals. General study findings and limits: A few donors had about 5.1% of their naive CD4 clonotypes in common. Non-shared clonotypes had lower generation probabilities than clonotypes shared by all four sorted-subset donors. Larger estimated richness was generally seen in naive subsets than in memory subsets.

For this clone: The antigen remains unidentified.

The CDR3 length is 19 residues. Looked up from germline, CDR1 is MGHRA and CDR2 is YSYEKL. V lost 0 bases and J lost 7, with 28 bases in between. Measured with immunoSEQ multiplex PCR; TCRdb has only the in-frame clones, and not every one. The sample lists under 650,000 clones, 96% seen once, with approximately 0.062% in the top ten. This receptor was identified in a woman aged 30 to 39 in good health. The material sequenced was naive CD4+ T cells sorted from blood. The subset denotes: CD45RA+ positively selected. The chain employs TRBV4-1 and TRBJ2-7; possibly TRBD1 for D (5 bases). In DNA form, the CDR3 reads TGCGCCAGCAGCCAAGAAGTCCAGCTAGGTGGTTTCGAACACAGGGAGCAGTACTTC. This encodes CASSQEVQLGGFEHREQYF.